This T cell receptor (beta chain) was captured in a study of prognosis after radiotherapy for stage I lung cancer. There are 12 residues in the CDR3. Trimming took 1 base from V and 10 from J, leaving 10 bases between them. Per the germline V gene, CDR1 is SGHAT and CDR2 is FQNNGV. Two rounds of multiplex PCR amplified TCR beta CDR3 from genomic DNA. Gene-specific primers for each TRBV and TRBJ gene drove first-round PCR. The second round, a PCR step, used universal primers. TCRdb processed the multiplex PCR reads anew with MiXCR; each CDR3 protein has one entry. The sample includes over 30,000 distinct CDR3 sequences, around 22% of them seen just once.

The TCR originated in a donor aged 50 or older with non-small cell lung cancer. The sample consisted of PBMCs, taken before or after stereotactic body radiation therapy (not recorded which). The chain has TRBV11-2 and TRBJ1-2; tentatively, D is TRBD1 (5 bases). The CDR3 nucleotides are TGTGCCAGCAGCTTAGCAGGGTTGGCCTACACCTTC. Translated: CASSLAGLAYTF.